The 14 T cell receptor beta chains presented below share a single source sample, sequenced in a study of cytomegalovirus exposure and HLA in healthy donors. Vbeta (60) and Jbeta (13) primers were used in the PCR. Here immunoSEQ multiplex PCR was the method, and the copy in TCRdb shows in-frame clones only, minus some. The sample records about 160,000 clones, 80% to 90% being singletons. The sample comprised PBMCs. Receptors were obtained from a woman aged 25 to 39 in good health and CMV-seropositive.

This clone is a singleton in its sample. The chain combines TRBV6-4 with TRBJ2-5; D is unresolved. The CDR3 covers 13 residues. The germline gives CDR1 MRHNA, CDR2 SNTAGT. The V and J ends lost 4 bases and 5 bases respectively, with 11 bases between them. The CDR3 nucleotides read TGTGCCAGCAGTGTGAGTGCCCATGAGACCCAGTACTTC. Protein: CASSVSAHETQYF.

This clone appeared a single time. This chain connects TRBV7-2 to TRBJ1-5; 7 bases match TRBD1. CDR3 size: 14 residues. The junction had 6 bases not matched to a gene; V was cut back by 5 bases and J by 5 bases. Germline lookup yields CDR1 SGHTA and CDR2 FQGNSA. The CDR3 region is CASSRQGLYQPQHF. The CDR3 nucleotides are TGTGCCAGCAGCCGACAGGGTTTATATCAGCCCCAGCATTTT.

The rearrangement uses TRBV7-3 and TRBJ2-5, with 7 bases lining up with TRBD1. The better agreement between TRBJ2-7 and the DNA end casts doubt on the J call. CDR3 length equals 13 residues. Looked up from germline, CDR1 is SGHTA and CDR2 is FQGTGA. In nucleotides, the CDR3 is TGTGCCAGCAGCCTAAGACAGGGCTACGAGCAGTACTTC. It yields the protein CASSLRQGYEQYF.

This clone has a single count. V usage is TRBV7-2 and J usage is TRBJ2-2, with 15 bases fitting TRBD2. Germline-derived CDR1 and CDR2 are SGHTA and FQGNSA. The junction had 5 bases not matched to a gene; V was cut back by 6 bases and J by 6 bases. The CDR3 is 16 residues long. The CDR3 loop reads CASRGTSGGLAGELFF. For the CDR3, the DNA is TGTGCCAGCAGGGGGACTAGCGGGGGGCTTGCCGGGGAGCTGTTTTTT.

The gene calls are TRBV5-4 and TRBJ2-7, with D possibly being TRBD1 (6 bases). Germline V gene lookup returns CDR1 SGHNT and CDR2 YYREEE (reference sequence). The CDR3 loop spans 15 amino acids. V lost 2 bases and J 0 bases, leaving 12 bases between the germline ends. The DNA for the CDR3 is TGTGCCAGCAGCTTACGGCAGGGGAGCTCCTACGAGCAGTACTTC. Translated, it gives CASSLRQGSSYEQYF.

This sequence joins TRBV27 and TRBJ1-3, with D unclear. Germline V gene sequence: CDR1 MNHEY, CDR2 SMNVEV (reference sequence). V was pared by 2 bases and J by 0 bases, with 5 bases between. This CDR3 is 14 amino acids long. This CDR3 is CASSLRGSGNTIYF. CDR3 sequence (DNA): TGTGCCAGCAGTTTACGGGGCTCTGGAAACACCATATATTTT.

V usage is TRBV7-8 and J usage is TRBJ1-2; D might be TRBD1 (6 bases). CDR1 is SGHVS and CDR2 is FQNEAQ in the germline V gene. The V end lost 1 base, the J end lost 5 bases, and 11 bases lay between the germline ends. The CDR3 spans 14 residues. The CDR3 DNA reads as TGTGCCAGCAGCTTAGATTGGCAGGGGTATGGCTACACCTTC. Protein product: CASSLDWQGYGYTF. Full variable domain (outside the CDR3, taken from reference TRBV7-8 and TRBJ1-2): GAGVSQSPRYKVAKRGQDVALRCDPISGHVSLFWYQQALGQGPEFLTYFQNEAQLDKSGLPSDRFFAERPEGSVSTLKIQRTQQEDSAVYLCASSLDWQGYGYTFGSGTRLTVV.

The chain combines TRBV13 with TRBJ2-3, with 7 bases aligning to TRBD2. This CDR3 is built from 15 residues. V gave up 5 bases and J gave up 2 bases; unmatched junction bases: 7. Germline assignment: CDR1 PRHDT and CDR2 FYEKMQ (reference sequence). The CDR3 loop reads CASSTGLVLTDTQYF. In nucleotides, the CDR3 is TGTGCCAGCAGCACCGGACTAGTACTCACAGATACGCAGTATTTT.

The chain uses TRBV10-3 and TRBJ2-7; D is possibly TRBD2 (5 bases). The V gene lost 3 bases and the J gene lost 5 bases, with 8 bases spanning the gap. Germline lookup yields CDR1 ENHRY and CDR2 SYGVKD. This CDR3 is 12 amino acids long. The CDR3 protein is CAISEKRDEQYF. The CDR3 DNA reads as TGTGCCATCAGTGAAAAGAGGGACGAGCAGTACTTC.

The chain's CDR3 is CASSLTSGGAKNIQYF. The CDR3 nucleotides read TGTGCCAGCAGCTTGACTAGCGGGGGGGCAAAAAACATTCAGTACTTC. This chain connects TRBV7-9 to TRBJ2-4, with 14 bases that match TRBD2. Per germline, CDR1 SEHNR and CDR2 FQNEAQ (reference sequence). The CDR3 contains 16 residues. The J segment lost 4 bases and the V segment lost 3 bases, leaving 2 bases of the junction unmatched.

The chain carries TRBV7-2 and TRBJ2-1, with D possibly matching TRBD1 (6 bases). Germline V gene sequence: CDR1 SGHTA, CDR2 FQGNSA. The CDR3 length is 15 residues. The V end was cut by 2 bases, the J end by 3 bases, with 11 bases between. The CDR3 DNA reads TGTGCCAGCAGCTTATTGGGGACAAGCTACAATGAGCAGTTCTTC. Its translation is CASSLLGTSYNEQFF.

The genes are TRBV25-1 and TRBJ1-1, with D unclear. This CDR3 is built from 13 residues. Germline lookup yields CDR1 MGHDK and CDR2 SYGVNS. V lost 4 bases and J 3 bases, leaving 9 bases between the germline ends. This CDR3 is CASSGALHTEAFF. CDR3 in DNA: TGTGCCAGCAGTGGAGCCTTGCACACTGAAGCTTTCTTT.

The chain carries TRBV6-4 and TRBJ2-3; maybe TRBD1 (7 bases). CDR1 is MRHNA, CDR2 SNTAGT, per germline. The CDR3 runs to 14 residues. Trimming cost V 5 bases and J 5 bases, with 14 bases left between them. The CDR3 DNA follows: TGTGCCAGCAGTCGGGGTCAGGGGGGAGATACGCAGTATTTT. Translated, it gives CASSRGQGGDTQYF.

DNA of the CDR3: TGTGCCAGCTCACTCTCTCAGGGGAACACAGATACGCAGTATTTT. Residues: CASSLSQGNTDTQYF. The J gene is TRBJ2-3, the V gene TRBV18; possibly TRBD1 for D (6 bases). The CDR3 consists of 15 residues. V was cut by 4 bases and J by 2 bases, with 13 bases left in between. Germline loops: CDR1 KGHSH, CDR2 LQKENI.